One sample yielded the 21 T cell receptor beta chains listed below, sequenced in a study of siplizumab effects on memory and regulatory T cells. Assay used: immunoSEQ multiplex PCR; TCRdb lists only in-frame clones, some missing. The profile covers around 100,000 clones, with about nine tenths appearing a single time and about 0.15% taken by the ten largest. The sample taken for sequencing was CD4+ T cells sorted from blood. The receptors were sampled from a human donor in good health.

The chain combines TRBV20-1 with TRBJ2-5; D uncertain. Looked up from germline, CDR1 is DFQATT and CDR2 is SNEGSKA (reference sequence). Trimming took off 3 bases at V and 4 bases at J, with 3 bases between the two ends. The CDR3 loop spans 10 amino acids. The CDR3 protein is CSARRETQYF. The CDR3 nucleotides are TGCAGTGCTAGGCGAGAGACCCAGTACTTC.

In this sample, this clone turned up once. This chain uses TRBV11-2 with TRBJ2-5, with D unclear. The CDR3 sequence is 14 residues long. Per the germline V gene, CDR1 is SGHAT and CDR2 is FQNNGV. Between the trimmed V and J ends, which lost 2 bases and 7 bases, there was a span of 14 bases. CDR3: CASSLILTDGTQYF. CDR3 nucleotide sequence: TGTGCCAGCAGCTTAATTCTCACGGACGGGACCCAGTACTTC. The whole variable domain, filled in from reference TRBV11-2 and TRBJ2-5, reads EAGVAQSPRYKIIEKRQSVAFWCNPISGHATLYWYQQILGQGPKLLIQFQNNGVVDDSQLPKDRFSAERLKGVDSTLKIQPAKLEDSAVYLCASSLILTDGTQYFGPGTRLLVL.

The J gene is TRBJ2-7, the V gene TRBV7-9; possible D gene TRBD2, 5 bases. The CDR3 runs to 14 residues. Trimming left V 1 base short and J 6 bases short, with 13 bases between. From germline, CDR1 is SEHNR and CDR2 FQNEAQ (reference sequence). The CDR3 sequence: CASSLEVGSTEQYF. The CDR3 region has the DNA TGTGCCAGCAGCTTAGAGGTTGGGAGTACCGAGCAGTACTTC.

The CDR3 bases are TGTGCCAGCAGCCGACGGTCGGGTCCGATCACCGGGGAGCTGTTTTTT. Translating it yields CASSRRSGPITGELFF. The rearrangement uses TRBV7-2 and TRBJ2-2; D gene ambiguous. The CDR3 runs 16 residues. V lost 5 bases and J lost 4, with 17 bases in between. Germline V CDR1 and CDR2: SGHTA, FQGNSA. Filled out from reference TRBV7-2 and TRBJ2-2, the complete variable domain reads GAGVSQSPSNKVTEKGKDVELRCDPISGHTALYWYRQSLGQGLEFLIYFQGNSAPDKSGLPSDRFSAERTGGSVSTLTIQRTQQEDSAVYLCASSRRSGPITGELFFGEGSRLTVL.

This clone was observed a single time. Written as DNA, the CDR3 is TGTGCCAGCAGCTCTTCCCCCGGGACAGTTAATGAAAAACTGTTTTTT. It encodes CASSSSPGTVNEKLFF. The V gene is TRBV9, the J gene TRBJ1-4; 7 positions agree with TRBD1. CDR1 and CDR2 (germline): SGDLS, YYNGEE. This CDR3 comprises 16 residues. V lost 4 bases and J lost 4; bases outside the gene matches: 10.

The chain carries TRBV7-9 and TRBJ1-5; 8 bases are a match to TRBD1. CDR1 and CDR2 from the germline V gene are SEHNR and FQNEAQ (reference sequence). This CDR3 contains 16 residues. V was pared by 5 bases and J by 2 bases, with 8 bases of the junction left unmatched. The CDR3 coding sequence is TGTGCCAGCAGCAAAGACAGGGGCGTTGGCAATCAGCCCCAGCATTTT. As protein: CASSKDRGVGNQPQHF.

The chain combines TRBV18 with TRBJ2-5, with TRBD2 identical over 10 bases. The germline V gene encodes CDR1 KGHSH and CDR2 LQKENI. The ends lost 3 bases at V and 1 base at J; junction bases unmatched: 5. This CDR3 contains 16 residues. The CDR3 sequence is CASSPYSGGIQETQYF. As DNA, the CDR3 is TGTGCCAGCTCACCTTATAGCGGGGGGATCCAAGAGACCCAGTACTTC.

This sequence joins TRBV6-5 and TRBJ1-3; a possible D gene is TRBD1 (6 bases). CDR1 is MNHEY, CDR2 SVGAGI, per germline. CDR3 length: 16 residues. Between the trimmed V and J ends, which lost 0 bases and 3 bases, there was a span of 12 bases. The CDR3 nucleotides read TGTGCCAGCAGTTACTCGAAGCAGGGGAGTGGAAACACCATATATTTT. This sequence encodes CASSYSKQGSGNTIYF.

Comment on this clone: The sample carries other DNA sequences with the same CDR3. V and J are TRBV7-2 and TRBJ2-5, with D uncertain. Trimming took 4 bases from V and 1 from J, leaving 7 bases between them. Per the germline V gene, CDR1 is SGHTA and CDR2 is FQGNSA. The CDR3 is 13 residues long. CDR3 coding DNA: TGTGCCAGCAGCTATAGAGTCCAAGAGACCCAGTACTTC. Residues: CASSYRVQETQYF.

The rearrangement joins TRBV5-4 to TRBJ1-2; 7 positions agree with TRBD1. The germline V gene has CDR1 SGHNT and CDR2 YYREEE (reference sequence). The CDR3 sequence is 14 residues long. V trimming: 4 bases; J trimming: 1 base; junction bases outside the gene matches: 4. The CDR3 nucleotides read TGTGCCAGCAGCCCATCAGGGGGTAACTATGGCTACACCTTC. It translates to CASSPSGGNYGYTF.

This chain joins TRBV19 and TRBJ1-2; 9 positions match TRBD1. V gave up 9 bases and J gave up 5 bases; unmatched junction bases: 4. CDR1 and CDR2 from the germline V gene are LNHDA and SQIVND (reference sequence). This CDR3 comprises 12 residues. This CDR3 reads CASRDREYGYTF. The CDR3, as DNA: TGTGCCAGCCGGGACAGGGAATATGGCTACACCTTC. Complete variable domain (other parts from reference TRBV19 and TRBJ1-2): DGGITQSPKYLFRKEGQNVTLSCEQNLNHDAMYWYRQDPGQGLRLIYYSQIVNDFQKGDIAEGYSVSREKKESFPLTVTSAQKNPTAFYLCASRDREYGYTFGSGTRLTVV.

The genes are TRBV1 and TRBJ2-3; the table's D call of TRBD1 was not tested on the DNA. TRBV1 has pseudogene status. This CDR3 has 15 amino acids. The CDR3 here is CTSRRPGQKTDTQYF. The DNA of the CDR3 is TGCACCAGCAGACGACCGGGACAGAAGACAGATACGCAGTATTTT.

The V gene is TRBV28, the J gene TRBJ1-5; D not resolved. Germline loops: CDR1 MDHEN, CDR2 SYDVKM. The CDR3 extends over 13 amino acids. The CDR3 is CVSSTVSNQPQHF. The CDR3 DNA follows: TGTGTCTCGTCTACAGTTAGCAATCAGCCCCAGCATTTT.

This clone was seen just once. The chain joins TRBV4-3 to TRBJ2-5; no reliable D call. Matching the DNA end better, TRBJ2-7 makes the J call doubtful. This CDR3 region has 15 residues. CDR1 and CDR2 from the germline V gene are LGHNA and YSLEER. CDR3 region: CASSQEHQSVYEQYF. The CDR3 nucleotides read TGCGCCAGCAGCCAAGAGCACCAATCGGTCTACGAGCAGTACTTC.

The chain recombines TRBV5-5 with TRBJ1-2; the D gene is possibly TRBD1 (5 bases). The germline V and J ends were trimmed by 0 bases and 2 bases, with 11 bases remaining between them. The CDR3 runs 15 residues. Germline V gene data show CDR1 as SGHKS and CDR2 as YYEKEE (reference sequence). Here the CDR3 reads CASSLEGQKNYGYTF. CDR3 sequence (DNA): TGTGCCAGCAGCTTGGAGGGGCAGAAAAACTATGGCTACACCTTC. Looking up the rest from reference TRBV5-5 and TRBJ1-2 gives the full variable domain: DAGVTQSPTHLIKTRGQQVTLRCSPISGHKSVSWYQQVLGQGPQFIFQYYEKEERGRGNFPDRFSARQFPNYSSELNVNALLLGDSALYLCASSLEGQKNYGYTFGSGTRLTVV.

This clone has just one count. The chain combines TRBV10-3 with TRBJ2-3; 8 bases fit TRBD2. J gave up 6 bases and V 1 base, and 3 bases lay outside the gene matches. Germline V gene sequence: CDR1 ENHRY, CDR2 SYGVKD. The CDR3 totals 14 residues. For the CDR3, the DNA is TGTGCCATCAGTGAGTTGCGGGGGGAGGATACGCAGTATTTT. It is translated as CAISELRGEDTQYF.

The rearrangement joins TRBV7-3 to TRBJ2-3; D unclear. Trimming took off 2 bases at V and 6 bases at J, with 6 bases between the two ends. There are 12 residues in the CDR3. CDR1 is SGHTA and CDR2 is FQGTGA in the germline V gene. The CDR3 nucleotides are TGTGCCAGCAGCTTAGGTACGGATACGCAGTATTTT. This translates into CASSLGTDTQYF.

This clone was counted a few times. The chain carries TRBV15 and TRBJ1-6; D call uncertain. CDR1 and CDR2 (germline): LNHNV, YYDKDF (reference sequence). Trimming shortened V by 5 bases and J by 6 bases, and 11 bases separated the two germline ends. The CDR3 length is 14 residues. CDR3 DNA sequence: TGTGCCACCAGCGGGAGCTATGGTAATTCACCCCTCCACTTT. Amino acids: CATSGSYGNSPLHF.

This clone was recorded only once. V usage is TRBV2 and J usage is TRBJ2-1; D ambiguous. This CDR3 region has 13 residues. The V gene's germline CDR1 is SNHLY and CDR2 FYNNEI. With 7 bases removed from V and 3 bases from J, the gap between germline ends came to 10 bases. Here the CDR3 reads CASNDRLYNEQFF. The CDR3 nucleotides read TGTGCCAGCAACGACCGTCTCTACAATGAGCAGTTCTTC.

V is TRBV19 and J is TRBJ1-3, with D unclear. The CDR3 loop spans 14 amino acids. Per the germline V gene, CDR1 is LNHDA and CDR2 is SQIVND (reference sequence). Deletions cut 0 bases from V and 0 bases from J, with 3 bases between. CDR3 nucleotides: TGTGCCAGTAGTATAGATTCCTCTGGAAACACCATATATTTT. As protein: CASSIDSSGNTIYF. Combining the CDR3 with reference TRBV19 and TRBJ1-3 gives the whole variable domain DGGITQSPKYLFRKEGQNVTLSCEQNLNHDAMYWYRQDPGQGLRLIYYSQIVNDFQKGDIAEGYSVSREKKESFPLTVTSAQKNPTAFYLCASSIDSSGNTIYFGEGSWLTVV.

V and J are TRBV30 and TRBJ1-1, with 7 bases that match TRBD1. Looked up from germline, CDR1 is GTSNPN and CDR2 is SVGIG (reference sequence). Losses at the gene ends were 7 bases for V and 0 bases for J; bases not matched to a gene: 11. The CDR3 spans 15 residues. This chain's CDR3 is CASLGQVSMNTEAFF. In DNA, the CDR3 is TGTGCCTCTCTAGGACAGGTTTCCATGAACACTGAAGCTTTCTTT.